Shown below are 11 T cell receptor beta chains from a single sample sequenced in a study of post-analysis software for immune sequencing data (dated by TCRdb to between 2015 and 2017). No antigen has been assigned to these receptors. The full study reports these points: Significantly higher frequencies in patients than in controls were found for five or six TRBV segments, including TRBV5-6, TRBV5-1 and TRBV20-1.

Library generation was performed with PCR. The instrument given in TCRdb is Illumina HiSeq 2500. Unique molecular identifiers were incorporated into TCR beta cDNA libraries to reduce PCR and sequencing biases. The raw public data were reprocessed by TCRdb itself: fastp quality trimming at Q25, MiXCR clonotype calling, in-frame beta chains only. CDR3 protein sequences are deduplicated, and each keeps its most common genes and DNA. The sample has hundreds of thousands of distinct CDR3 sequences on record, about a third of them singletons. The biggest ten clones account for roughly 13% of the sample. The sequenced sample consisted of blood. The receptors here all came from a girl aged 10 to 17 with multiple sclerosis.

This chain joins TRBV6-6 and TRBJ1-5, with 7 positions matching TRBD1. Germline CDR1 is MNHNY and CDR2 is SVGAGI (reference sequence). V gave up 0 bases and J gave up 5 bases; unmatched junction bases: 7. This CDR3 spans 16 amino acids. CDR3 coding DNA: TGTGCCAGCAGTTACTCGGTAGGGGGCGGGGATCAGCCCCAGCATTTT. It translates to CASSYSVGGGDQPQHF.

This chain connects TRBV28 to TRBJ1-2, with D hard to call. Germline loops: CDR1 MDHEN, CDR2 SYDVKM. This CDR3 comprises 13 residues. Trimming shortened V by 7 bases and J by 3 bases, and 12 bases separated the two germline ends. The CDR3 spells CASKEGGDYGYTF. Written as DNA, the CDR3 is TGTGCCAGCAAAGAGGGCGGTGACTATGGCTACACCTTC.

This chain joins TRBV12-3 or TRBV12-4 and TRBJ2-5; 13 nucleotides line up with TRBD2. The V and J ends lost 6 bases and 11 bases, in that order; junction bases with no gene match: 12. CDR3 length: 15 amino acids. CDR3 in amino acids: CASRPTSGGAYKQYF. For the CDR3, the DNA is TGTGCCAGCAGACCCACTAGCGGGGGGGCTTACAAGCAGTACTTC.

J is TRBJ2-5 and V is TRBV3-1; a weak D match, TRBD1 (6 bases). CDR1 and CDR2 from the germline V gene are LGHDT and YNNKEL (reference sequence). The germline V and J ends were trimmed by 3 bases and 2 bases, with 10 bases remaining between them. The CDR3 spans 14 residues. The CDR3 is CASSQAGEQETQYF. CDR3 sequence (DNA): TGTGCCAGCAGCCAGGCAGGGGAGCAAGAGACCCAGTACTTC.

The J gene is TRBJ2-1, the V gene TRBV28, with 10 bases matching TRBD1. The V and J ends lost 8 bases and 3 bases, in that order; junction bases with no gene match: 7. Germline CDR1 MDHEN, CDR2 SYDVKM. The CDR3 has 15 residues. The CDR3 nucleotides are TGTGCCAGCCCCCCAGGGACAGGGGACTACAATGAGCAGTTCTTC. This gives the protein CASPPGTGDYNEQFF.

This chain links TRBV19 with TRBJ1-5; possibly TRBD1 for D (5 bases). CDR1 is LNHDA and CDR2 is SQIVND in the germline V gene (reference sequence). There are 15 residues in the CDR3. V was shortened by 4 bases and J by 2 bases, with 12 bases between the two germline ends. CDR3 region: CASSKQVHGNQPQHF. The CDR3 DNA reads TGTGCCAGTAGTAAACAGGTCCACGGCAATCAGCCCCAGCATTTT.

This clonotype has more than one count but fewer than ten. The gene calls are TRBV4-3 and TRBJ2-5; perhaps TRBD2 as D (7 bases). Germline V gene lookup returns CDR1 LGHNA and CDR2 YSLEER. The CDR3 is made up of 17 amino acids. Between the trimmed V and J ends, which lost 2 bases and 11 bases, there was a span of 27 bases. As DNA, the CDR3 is TGCGCCAGCAGCCAAAAGTGGCCCGGGGGGCCAGGCGATGAGCAGTACTTC. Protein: CASSQKWPGGPGDEQYF.

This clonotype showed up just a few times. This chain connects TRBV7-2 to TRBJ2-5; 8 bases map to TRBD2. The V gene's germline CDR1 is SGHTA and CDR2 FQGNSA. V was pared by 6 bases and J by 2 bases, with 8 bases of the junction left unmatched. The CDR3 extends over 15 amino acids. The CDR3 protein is CASSDSGTRQETQYF. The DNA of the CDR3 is TGTGCCAGCAGTGATTCCGGGACTAGACAAGAGACCCAGTACTTC.

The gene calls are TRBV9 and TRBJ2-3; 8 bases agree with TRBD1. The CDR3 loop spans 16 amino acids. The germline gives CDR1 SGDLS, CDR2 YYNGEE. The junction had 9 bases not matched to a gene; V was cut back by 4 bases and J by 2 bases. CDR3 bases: TGTGCCAGCAGCTACCACCGGACAGGGTCCACAGATACGCAGTATTTT. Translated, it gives CASSYHRTGSTDTQYF.

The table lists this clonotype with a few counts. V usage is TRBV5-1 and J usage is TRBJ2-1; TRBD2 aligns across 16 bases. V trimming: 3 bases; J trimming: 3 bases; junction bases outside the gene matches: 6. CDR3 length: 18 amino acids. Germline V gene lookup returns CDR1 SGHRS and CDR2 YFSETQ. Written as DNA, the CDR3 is TGCGCCAGCAGCTCGGGACTAGCGGGGGGGCCGGGCTACAATGAGCAGTTCTTC. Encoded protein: CASSSGLAGGPGYNEQFF. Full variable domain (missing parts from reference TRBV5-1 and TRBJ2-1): KAGVTQTPRYLIKTRGQQVTLSCSPISGHRSVSWYQQTPGQGLQFLFEYFSETQRNKGNFPGRFSGRQFSNSRSEMNVSTLELGDSALYLCASSSGLAGGPGYNEQFFGPGTRLTVL.

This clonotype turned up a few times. The CDR3 DNA is TGTGCCAGCAGCCCTCCGAGGGCCCAAGAGACCCAGTACTTC. Protein sequence: CASSPPRAQETQYF. This chain connects TRBV7-9 to TRBJ2-5; D perhaps matches TRBD2 (5 bases). The CDR3 spans 14 residues. Per germline, CDR1 SEHNR and CDR2 FQNEAQ (reference sequence). Trimming took 5 bases from V and 1 from J, leaving 11 bases between them.